This is a list of T cell receptor beta chains from one sample in a study of shared clonotypes between healthy human individuals. Assay: immunoSEQ multiplex PCR; the TCRdb copy retains only in-frame clones and omits some. This table has nearly 2 million clones, about 94% appearing once. Sequencing was carried out using naive CD8+ T cells sorted from blood. All receptors derive from a man between 18 and 35 years old in good health. Each CDR3 is given with its conserved first and last residue. Size tells how often a clone was seen (once, few, many) or the class of an expanded clone, and some rows leave it out.

TRBV6-1,.,TRBJ1-4,CASSGFPGQINEKLFF
TRBV6-1,once,TRBJ1-4,CASQGQEYEKLFF
TRBV6-1,.,TRBJ1-2,CASSGGQVLIVSYGYTF
TRBV27,.,TRBJ2-5,CASSLQGAGTQYF
TRBV7-9,.,TRBJ2-7,CASSFDSYEQYF
TRBV19,.,TRBJ2-7,CASSMEAGGIYEQYF
TRBV11-2,.,TRBJ2-7,CASEGLSYEQYF
TRBV7-9,.,TRBJ2-7,CASSLVQGANEQYF
TRBV27,.,TRBJ2-3,CASRILAGLTDTQYF
TRBV7-9,.,TRBJ2-2,CASSLPGTSENTGELFF
TRBV7-6,.,TRBJ2-7,CASSFDSGDLWGTGSDEQYF
TRBV5-4,once,TRBJ1-1,CASSVDRVAEAFF
TRBV11-2,.,TRBJ1-1,CASSLDANTEAFF
TRBV6-1,.,TRBJ2-7,CASSEWLAGLTDEQYF
TRBV27,.,TRBJ2-2,CASSLLTSGTTGELFF
TRBV4-1,.,TRBJ2-4,CASSFLFMGYENIQYF
TRBV5-4,.,TRBJ1-4,CASSVQGGEKLFF
TRBV18,many,TRBJ2-5,CASSPLVAEQETQYF
TRBV27,.,TRBJ2-7,CASSLRSSSYEQYF
TRBV7-9,.,TRBJ2-7,CATDRGRAIEQYF
TRBV4-3,.,TRBJ2-2,CASSQDPGELFF
TRBV11-2,.,TRBJ2-3,CASSLWGTDTQYF
TRBV4-1,.,TRBJ2-5,CASSPSGGASRETQYF
TRBV30,.,TRBJ2-7,CAWSTVQGAEQYF
TRBV2,.,TRBJ2-3,CASSDVGAAVTDTQYF
TRBV10-3,.,TRBJ2-7,CAITEGENYEQYF
TRBV7-9,.,TRBJ1-2,CASSLGGADYGYTF
TRBV9,.,TRBJ2-5,CASSSSGALQETQYF
TRBV7-9,.,TRBJ2-2,CASSDPGQTYFGELFF
TRBV5-1,.,TRBJ1-4,CASSLAGNEKLFF
TRBV14,.,TRBJ2-5,CASSQDLLAGEETQYF
TRBV4-3,.,TRBJ2-7,CASSHGSSGSYEQYF
TRBV7-8,.,TRBJ2-5,CASSLGGQETQYF
TRBV5-4,once,TRBJ2-1,CASSLAVLGTSDNEQFF
TRBV30,.,TRBJ2-2,CAWNRDTGELFF
TRBV18,.,TRBJ1-2,CASSPLRGEGYTF
TRBV28,.,TRBJ2-5,CASSWETAGWQETQYF
TRBV4-1,.,TRBJ1-5,CASSHLGQGDGPQHF
TRBV9,.,TRBJ2-7,CASSPEQGPYEQYF
TRBV29-1,.,TRBJ2-1,CSVSGLAGDNEQFF
TRBV4-1,.,TRBJ2-7,CASSQPQLIGEQYF
TRBV27,.,TRBJ2-7,CATGLMFGYEQYF
TRBV29-1,.,TRBJ1-2,CSVAPISNYGYTF
TRBV6-1,.,TRBJ1-5,CASSEVQGYQPQHF
TRBV6-5,.,TRBJ2-1,CASSYGGSTYNEQFF
TRBV12-1,.,TRBJ1-2,CASNLSPRGGFYGYTF
TRBV7-3,.,TRBJ2-5,CASSLPGWEGQETQYF
TRBV30,.,TRBJ2-2,CAWSSVMNTGELFF
TRBV27,.,TRBJ2-7,CASSSPMSSGSYEQYF
TRBV5-1,.,TRBJ2-2,CASSFWSSGELFF
TRBV6-4,few,TRBJ1-1,CASSDGSNTEAFF
TRBV13,.,TRBJ1-1,CASSLEYRATEAFF
TRBV4-1,.,TRBJ2-1,CASSQELASKNEQFF
TRBV7-9,.,TRBJ2-5,CASRHRDRKKETQYF
TRBV7-2,.,TRBJ2-7,CASSLAADYEQYF
TRBV7-9,.,TRBJ2-1,CASSLGLAGAYNEQFF
TRBV11-2,.,TRBJ2-1,CASSLGRFEQFF
TRBV7-2,.,TRBJ2-1,CASSLAAAYNEQFF
TRBV11-2,.,TRBJ2-7,CASKGFGQGSHEQYF
TRBV7-8,.,TRBJ2-7,CASSLAEIYRDPSYEQYF